The rows below give T cell receptor beta chains drawn from one sample of a study of blood T cell repertoires in COVID-19. The protocol was immunoSEQ multiplex PCR, while the TCRdb copy is restricted to in-frame clones and leaves out a portion. The sample records 140,000 to 150,000 clones, approximately 86% being singletons. Sequencing was carried out using peripheral blood. These receptors were obtained from a woman between 40 and 55 years old with active or convalescent COVID-19. CDR3s include the opening cysteine and the closing phenylalanine or tryptophan. D genes are given only for firm matches. Clone size, where shown, is once, few, many, or a class for clones that have expanded.

CDR3 length: 16; clone size: few; V gene: TRBV7-9; D gene: TRBD1; J gene: TRBJ2-2; CDR3 DNA: TGTGCCAGCAGGACGCTCGGGACAGCGAACACCGGGGAGCTGTTTTTT; CDR3 protein: CASRTLGTANTGELFF
CDR3 length: 14; clone size: NA; V gene: TRBV27; D gene: NA; J gene: TRBJ1-6; CDR3 DNA: TGTGCCAGCAGTTTAGAAACAGGGAGAGCACCCCTCCACTTT; CDR3 protein: CASSLETGRAPLHF
CDR3 length: 11; clone size: NA; V gene: TRBV11-2; D gene: NA; J gene: TRBJ2-1; CDR3 DNA: TGTGCCAGCAGGTATAGAAGTGAGCAGTTCTTC; CDR3 protein: CASRYRSEQFF
CDR3 length: 16; clone size: NA; V gene: TRBV7-2; D gene: TRBD1; J gene: TRBJ1-2; CDR3 DNA: TGTGCCAGCAGCTTAGCCGTAGGAGCCAGGGGGCGCGGCTACACCTTC; CDR3 protein: CASSLAVGARGRGYTF
CDR3 length: 13; clone size: NA; V gene: TRBV27; D gene: NA; J gene: TRBJ2-1; CDR3 DNA: TGTGCCAGCAGGCCGGGAGTAGGGAATGAGCAGTTCTTC; CDR3 protein: CASRPGVGNEQFF
CDR3 length: 14; clone size: NA; V gene: TRBV10-3; D gene: NA; J gene: TRBJ1-5; CDR3 DNA: TGTGCCACTACGGACAGTGTAGGCAATCAGCCCCAGCATTTT; CDR3 protein: CATTDSVGNQPQHF
CDR3 length: 12; clone size: NA; V gene: TRBV29-1; D gene: TRBD1; J gene: TRBJ1-2; CDR3 DNA: TGCAGCGTTGATGGCAGGGGGAATGGCTACACCTTC; CDR3 protein: CSVDGRGNGYTF
CDR3 length: 15; clone size: NA; V gene: TRBV15; D gene: NA; J gene: TRBJ1-2; CDR3 DNA: TGTGCCACCAGCGCAATACAGCGGAAGGCGTATGGCTACACCTTC; CDR3 protein: CATSAIQRKAYGYTF
CDR3 length: 14; clone size: NA; V gene: TRBV19; D gene: NA; J gene: TRBJ1-1; CDR3 DNA: TGTGCCAGTAGTTCTACGGGTTTTATCACTGAAGCTTTCTTT; CDR3 protein: CASSSTGFITEAFF
CDR3 length: 16; clone size: NA; V gene: TRBV6-1; D gene: TRBD1; J gene: TRBJ2-7; CDR3 DNA: TGTGCCAGCAGTGAAGCGTGGGGACAGGGGGCGTACGAGCAGTACTTC; CDR3 protein: CASSEAWGQGAYEQYF